This T cell receptor beta chain was identified during a study of post-analysis software for immune sequencing data. Whole-study context: Included courses were relapsing-remitting and secondary progressive multiple sclerosis; progressive-relapsing multiple sclerosis was also included.

Study-wide results and limits: Controls had significantly higher normalized Chao1 diversity than multiple sclerosis patients. Samples sharing a preparation batch grouped tightly together when assessed by F measure. In patients, a few TRBV segments were more frequent than in controls, with TRBV5-6, TRBV5-1 and TRBV20-1 among them.

TCR beta libraries were prepared from cDNA with unique molecular identifiers. The source material, roughly 0.9 to 11 million T cells, gave rise to about 520,000 cDNA molecules. Using its own MiXCR run on the PCR reads, TCRdb lists one record per CDR3 protein. The top ten clones hold approximately 0.55% of a sample with hundreds of thousands of distinct CDR3 sequences, less than 35% of them seen once. The CDR3 runs 12 residues. Per germline, CDR1 SGHTA and CDR2 FQGNSA. V shed 1 base and J shed 10 bases, with 10 bases lying between them. Comments on this clonotype: Its antigen is undetermined. This may come from a read error, since a much larger clone is one base off.

The sequencing sample was made of blood. The chain carries TRBV7-2 and TRBJ1-2; D gene unclear. The TCR sequence derives from a girl aged 5-17 years with multiple sclerosis. CDR3 bases: TGTGCCAGCAGCTTAGATTTCACGGACTACACCTTC. This encodes CASSLDFTDYTF.